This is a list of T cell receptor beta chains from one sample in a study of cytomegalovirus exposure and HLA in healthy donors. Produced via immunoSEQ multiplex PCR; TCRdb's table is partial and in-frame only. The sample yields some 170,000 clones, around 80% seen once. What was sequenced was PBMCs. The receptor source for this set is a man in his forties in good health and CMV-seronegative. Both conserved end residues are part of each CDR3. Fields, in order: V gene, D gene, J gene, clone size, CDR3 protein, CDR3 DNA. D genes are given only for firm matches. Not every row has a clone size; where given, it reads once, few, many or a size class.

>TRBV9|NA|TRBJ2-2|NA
CASRRGNTGELFF
TGTGCCAGCAGAAGGGGGAACACCGGGGAGCTGTTTTTT
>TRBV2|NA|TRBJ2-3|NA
CASSEDSASTDTQYF
TGTGCCAGCAGTGAAGATAGTGCTAGCACAGATACGCAGTATTTT
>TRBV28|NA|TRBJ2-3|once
CASSSPRVATDTQYF
TGTGCCAGCAGTTCTCCCAGGGTAGCCACAGATACGCAGTATTTT
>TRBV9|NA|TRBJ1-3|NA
CASSVEGGLVGNTIYF
TGTGCCAGCAGCGTAGAGGGAGGCCTTGTTGGAAACACCATATATTTT
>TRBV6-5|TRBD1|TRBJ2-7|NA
CASTADRAPYEQYF
TGTGCCAGCACTGCGGACAGGGCCCCCTACGAGCAGTACTTC
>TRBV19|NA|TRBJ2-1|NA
CASSKGLGTDEQFF
TGTGCCAGTAGTAAGGGACTAGGGACAGATGAGCAGTTCTTC
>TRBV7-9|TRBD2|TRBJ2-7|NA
CASSSSGRANEQYF
TGTGCCAGCAGCTCTAGCGGGAGGGCCAACGAGCAGTACTTC
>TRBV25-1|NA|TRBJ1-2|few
CASSDQGLGGYTF
TGTGCCAGCAGTGACCAGGGCTTAGGCGGCTACACCTTC
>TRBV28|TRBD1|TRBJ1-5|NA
CASRQGLNQPQHF
TGTGCCAGCAGACAGGGGTTAAATCAGCCCCAGCATTTT
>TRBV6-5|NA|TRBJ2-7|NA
CASSYGRVYEQYF
TGTGCCAGCAGTTACGGGAGAGTCTACGAGCAGTACTTC
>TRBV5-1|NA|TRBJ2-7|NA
CASSFTGYEQYF
TGCGCCAGCAGCTTCACAGGGTACGAGCAGTACTTC
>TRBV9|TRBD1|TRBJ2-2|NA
CASSPHRGRTGELFF
TGTGCCAGCAGCCCCCACAGGGGGCGGACCGGGGAGCTGTTTTTT
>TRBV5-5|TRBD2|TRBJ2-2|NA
CASSRPLAGITGELFF
TGTGCCAGCAGCCGGCCACTAGCGGGGATAACCGGGGAGCTGTTTTTT
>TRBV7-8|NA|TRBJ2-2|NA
CASSLIDRGELFF
TGTGCCAGCAGCTTAATCGACAGGGGGGAGCTGTTTTTT
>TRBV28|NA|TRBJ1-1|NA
CASSTQVPEAFF
TGTGCCAGCAGTACCCAGGTCCCTGAAGCTTTCTTT
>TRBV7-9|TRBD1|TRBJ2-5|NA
CASTPGQYQETQYF
TGTGCCAGCACCCCGGGACAGTACCAAGAGACCCAGTACTTC
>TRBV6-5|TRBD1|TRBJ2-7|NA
CASAPNRDRDHEQYF
TGTGCCAGCGCTCCGAACCGGGACAGGGACCACGAGCAGTACTTC
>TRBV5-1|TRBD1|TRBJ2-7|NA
CASSYGTATPNYYEQYF
TGCGCCAGCAGCTATGGGACAGCCACCCCTAATTACTACGAGCAGTACTTC
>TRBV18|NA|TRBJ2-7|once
CASSAAPGEYYEQYF
TGTGCCAGCTCAGCCGCGCCAGGGGAATACTACGAGCAGTACTTC
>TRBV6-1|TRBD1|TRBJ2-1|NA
CASSSGTGKIF
TGTGCCAGCAGTTCCGGGACAGGGAAGATCTTC
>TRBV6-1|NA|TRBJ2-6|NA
CASSEGGANVLTF
TGTGCCAGCAGTGAGGGCGGGGCCAACGTCCTGACTTTC
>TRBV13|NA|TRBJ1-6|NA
CASNSRAVSSYNSPLHF
TGTGCCAGCAACTCGCGAGCGGTGAGCTCCTATAATTCACCCCTCCACTTT